A single sample is the source of the 3 T cell receptor beta chains below, sequenced in a study of cytomegalovirus exposure and HLA in healthy donors. The PCR had 60 Vbeta and 13 Jbeta primers. TCRdb keeps only in-frame clones here, not all; method: immunoSEQ multiplex PCR. Of tens of thousands of clones in the sample, approximately 80% are singletons; the top ten hold 7.8%. Material for sequencing was PBMCs. Source of these receptors: a man between 18 and 29 years old in good health and CMV-seropositive.

In its sample, this clone was seen once. The V gene is TRBV10-1, the J gene TRBJ2-7; 7 nucleotides match TRBD1. Trimming cost V 2 bases and J 9 bases; bases outside gene matches: 13. Germline V gene sequence: CDR1 WNHNN, CDR2 SYGVQD (reference sequence). CDR3 size: 15 residues. The CDR3 is CASSETRQGPMRQYF. Written as DNA, the CDR3 is TGCGCCAGCAGTGAGACGCGACAGGGCCCGATGAGGCAGTACTTC.

This clone was seen only a few times. The chain carries TRBV6-5 and TRBJ2-1; 12 nucleotides agree with TRBD2. The CDR3 is made up of 15 amino acids. V lost 6 bases to trimming and J lost 4 bases; unmatched junction nucleotides: 4. CDR1 is MNHEY and CDR2 is SVGAGI in the germline V gene. The CDR3 region is CASSQGLAGYNEQFF. The CDR3 DNA is TGTGCCAGCAGCCAGGGACTAGCGGGTTACAATGAGCAGTTCTTC.

This CDR3 is CSVTENTEAFF. CDR3 in DNA: TGCAGCGTTACAGAGAACACTGAAGCTTTCTTT. The J gene is TRBJ1-1, the V gene TRBV29-1, with D unresolved. The V gene's germline CDR1 is SQVTM and CDR2 ANQGSEA. CDR3 size: 11 residues. The V end was cut by 5 bases, the J end by 1 base, with 5 bases between.